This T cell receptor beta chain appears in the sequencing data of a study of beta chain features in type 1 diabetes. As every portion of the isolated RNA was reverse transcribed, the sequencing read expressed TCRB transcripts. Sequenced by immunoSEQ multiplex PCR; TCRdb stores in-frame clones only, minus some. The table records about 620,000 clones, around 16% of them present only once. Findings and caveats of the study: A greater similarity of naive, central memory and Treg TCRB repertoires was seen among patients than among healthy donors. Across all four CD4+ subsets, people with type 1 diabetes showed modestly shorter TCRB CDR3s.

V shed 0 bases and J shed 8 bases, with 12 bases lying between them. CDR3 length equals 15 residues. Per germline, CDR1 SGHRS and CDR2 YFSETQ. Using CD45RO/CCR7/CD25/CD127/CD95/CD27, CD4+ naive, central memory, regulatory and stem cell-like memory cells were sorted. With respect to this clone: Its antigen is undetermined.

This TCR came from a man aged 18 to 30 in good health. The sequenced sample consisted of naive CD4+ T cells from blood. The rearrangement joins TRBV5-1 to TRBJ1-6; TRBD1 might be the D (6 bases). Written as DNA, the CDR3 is TGCGCCAGCAGCTTGGAGTGGAACAGGGATTCACCCCTCCACTTT. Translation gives CASSLEWNRDSPLHF. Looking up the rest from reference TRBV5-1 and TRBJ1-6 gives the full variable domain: KAGVTQTPRYLIKTRGQQVTLSCSPISGHRSVSWYQQTPGQGLQFLFEYFSETQRNKGNFPGRFSGRQFSNSRSEMNVSTLELGDSALYLCASSLEWNRDSPLHFGNGTRLTVT.